A selection of T cell receptor beta chains follows, all from one sample in a study of memory CD4+ T cells and cytomegalovirus serostatus. Profiling relied on immunoSEQ multiplex PCR, and the TCRdb table lists in-frame clones only, not all of them. Of tens of thousands of clones detected, 80% to 85% appear once; the ten largest clones hold around 1.1%. Sequencing was done on a sample of memory CD4+ T cells from blood. These receptors originate from an adult in good health and CMV-seronegative. The CDR3 runs from the conserved cysteine through the conserved F or W. D genes are given only for firm matches. Clone size is not always given. Where it is, it says once, few, many or a class for expanded clones.

j_call	d_call	clone_size	v_call	cdr3_nt	cdr3_aa
TRBJ2-1	-	-	TRBV5-1	TGCGCCAGCAGCTTGACCGGGGCAAGAGGCTCCTTCAATGAGCAGTTCTTC	CASSLTGARGSFNEQFF
TRBJ1-3	-	-	TRBV19	TGTGCCAGTAGTATTGGTACAGAAGGAAACACCATATATTTT	CASSIGTEGNTIYF
TRBJ2-1	TRBD1	-	TRBV4-2	TGTGCCAGCAGCCAAGGGGACAGGGACAATGAGCAGTTCTTC	CASSQGDRDNEQFF
TRBJ1-1	-	once	TRBV19	TGTGCCAGTAGTATAATGGGCAGGAACACTGAAGCTTTCTTT	CASSIMGRNTEAFF
TRBJ1-3	-	once	TRBV7-9	TGTGCCAGCAGCTTAGCTTTGAACTCTGGAAACACCATATATTTT	CASSLALNSGNTIYF
TRBJ2-1	TRBD2	-	TRBV5-6	TGTGCCAGCAGCCGGAGAGCGGGAAGAGGCTACAATGAGCAGTTCTTC	CASSRRAGRGYNEQFF
TRBJ2-5	-	-	TRBV9	TGTGCCAGCAGCGTAGATGAGGGAATTCAAGAGACCCAGTACTTC	CASSVDEGIQETQYF
TRBJ1-2	-	-	TRBV7-8	TGTGCCAGCAGCTTAGCTCGTCTTGGATTCTCTAACTATGGCTACACCTTC	CASSLARLGFSNYGYTF
TRBJ2-1	-	-	TRBV7-8	TGTGCCAGCAGCTTTAACCCGAATGAGCAGTTCTTC	CASSFNPNEQFF
TRBJ1-1	TRBD1	-	TRBV28	TGTGCCAGCAGTCCCCCACAGGGGGCGCTGGCTGAAGCTTTCTTT	CASSPPQGALAEAFF
TRBJ2-5	-	-	TRBV7-2	TGTGCCAGCAGCTTTGCGGGGCGGGGAGAGACCCAGTACTTC	CASSFAGRGETQYF
TRBJ1-1	-	few	TRBV5-6	TGTGCCAGCAGCTCCGGCTGGGGATTTGTTGTCACTGAAGCTTTCTTT	CASSSGWGFVVTEAFF
TRBJ2-7	-	-	TRBV7-2	TGTGCCAGCAGCTTAACCCTAGAGGTTGGCGAGCAGTACTTC	CASSLTLEVGEQYF
TRBJ2-5	TRBD1	-	TRBV4-2	TGTGCCAGCAGCCTTAGGACAGGTCAAGAGACCCAGTACTTC	CASSLRTGQETQYF
TRBJ2-1	TRBD2	-	TRBV11-1	TGTGCCAGCAGCTTGCGGGAGTTGAACAATGAGCAGTTCTTC	CASSLRELNNEQFF
TRBJ1-4	-	-	TRBV29-1	TGCAGCGTTGGAGTAGAGAATGAAAAACTGTTTTTT	CSVGVENEKLFF
TRBJ2-3	TRBD2	-	TRBV7-7	TGTGCTAGCAGTTTGGGACTAGCGGGATCAGGCGCAGATACGCAGTATTTT	CASSLGLAGSGADTQYF
TRBJ2-1	TRBD2	-	TRBV19	TGTGCCAGTAGTATAGGGACTAGAGTTACGGGTGAGCAGTTCTTC	CASSIGTRVTGEQFF
TRBJ2-2	TRBD1	-	TRBV10-2	TGCGCCAGCAGTGAGGCCAGGGGGCATTCCGGGGAGCTGTTTTTT	CASSEARGHSGELFF
TRBJ2-7	-	-	TRBV27	TGTGCCAGCAAAGGGAACAGCGCGAGCTCCTACGAGCAGTACTTC	CASKGNSASSYEQYF
TRBJ2-7	-	once	TRBV11-3	TGTGCCAGCAGCTCCGGCGGGTCCTACGAGCAGTACTTC	CASSSGGSYEQYF
TRBJ1-1	TRBD1	-	TRBV29-1	TGCAGCGTCCACGACAGGGCTGAAGCTTTCTTT	CSVHDRAEAFF
TRBJ2-7	-	few	TRBV2	TGTGCCAGCCAAAAACCGGGACTTAGCGACGAGCAGTACTTC	CASQKPGLSDEQYF
TRBJ2-5	TRBD1	-	TRBV18	TGTGCCAGCGCGACGGGACAGAAACAAGAGACCCAGTACTTC	CASATGQKQETQYF
TRBJ2-3	-	-	TRBV15	TGTGCCACCAGCAGAGAGGCGAGCGGGCCAGATACGCAGTATTTT	CATSREASGPDTQYF
TRBJ1-2	TRBD1	-	TRBV29-1	TGCAGCGTCCAAACAGGGGTGGCCTATGGCTACACCTTC	CSVQTGVAYGYTF
TRBJ1-1	-	-	TRBV15	TGTGCCACCAGCAGAGCATCGGCCTTAATGGCTGAAGCTTTCTTT	CATSRASALMAEAFF
TRBJ1-1	-	-	TRBV2	TGTGCCAACCGAGAGAGGGCGGGCATGAACACTGAAGCTTTCTTT	CANRERAGMNTEAFF
TRBJ1-2	TRBD1	medium-sized	TRBV5-1	TGCGCCAGCGCACCACACAGGGGATCGGATGGCTACACCTTC	CASAPHRGSDGYTF
TRBJ1-2	-	-	TRBV6-1	TGTGCCAGCAGTGAATCGGCGGTCCTAACCTTC	CASSESAVLTF
TRBJ2-1	TRBD2	-	TRBV13	TGTGCCAGCAGCACCGACCGGACTAGTGCGCAGTTCTTC	CASSTDRTSAQFF
TRBJ1-1	TRBD1	-	TRBV13	TGTGCCAGCAGCTTAGGAGTAGGGGGCGCTGAAGCTTTCTTT	CASSLGVGGAEAFF
TRBJ2-3	TRBD2	-	TRBV5-1	TGCGCCAGCAGCTCGGGACTAGCGGGGGGAGGAACAGATACGCAGTATTTT	CASSSGLAGGGTDTQYF
TRBJ2-7	-	once	TRBV2	TGTGCCAGCAGTGTCGGAGCAGATCTTTCCTACGAGCAGTACTTC	CASSVGADLSYEQYF
TRBJ1-5	-	-	TRBV28	TGTGCCATCACTAGGGGGTCCAGTCAGCCCCAGCATTTT	CAITRGSSQPQHF
TRBJ2-5	-	-	TRBV7-9	TGTGCCAGCACCCCGGGGGCTAAAGAGACCCAGTACTTC	CASTPGAKETQYF
TRBJ1-2	TRBD1	-	TRBV19	TGTGCCAGTAGTGATCCCGGGACAGGGCGAGGCTACACCTTC	CASSDPGTGRGYTF
TRBJ1-2	-	-	TRBV10-1	TGCGCCAGCAGCGCGGATGCCTATGGCTACACCTTC	CASSADAYGYTF
TRBJ1-1	-	few	TRBV7-3	TGTGCCAGCAGCGCCTCCAAACTGACTGAAGCTTTCTTT	CASSASKLTEAFF
TRBJ1-5	-	-	TRBV6-5	TGTGCCAGCAGTTACTCGGTAGGAGCCGGTCAGCCCCAGCATTTT	CASSYSVGAGQPQHF
TRBJ2-3	TRBD1	once	TRBV5-6	TGTGCCAGCAGCGTGGGACAGGGGCAGTATTTT	CASSVGQGQYF
TRBJ1-1	TRBD1	-	TRBV2	TGTGCCAGCAGTGAACGAAGACAGGGTTTCGCTGAAGCTTTCTTT	CASSERRQGFAEAFF